The rows below give T cell receptor beta chains drawn from one sample of a study of memory CD4+ T cells and cytomegalovirus serostatus. Clones were sequenced by immunoSEQ multiplex PCR, and TCRdb holds only the in-frame ones, with some missing. This table has almost 45,000 clones, 70% to 80% appearing once. The sequencing sample was made of memory CD4+ T cells from blood. The receptor source for this set is an adult in good health and CMV-seronegative. The CDR3 runs from the conserved cysteine through the conserved F or W. Fields, in order: D gene, J gene, V gene, clone size, CDR3 protein, CDR3 DNA. A D gene is named only where the DNA matches it firmly. Clone size is given for some rows only: seen once, a few or many times, or a class if the clone is expanded.

D: TRBD1
J: TRBJ1-1
V: TRBV11-3
size: -
CDR3: CASSRDRATEAFF
DNA: TGTGCCAGCAGCAGGGACAGGGCGACTGAAGCTTTCTTT

D: TRBD2
J: TRBJ2-7
V: TRBV10-3
size: -
CDR3: CAIRDGTSGYEQYF
DNA: TGTGCCATCAGAGACGGGACTAGCGGCTACGAGCAGTACTTC

D: -
J: TRBJ2-7
V: TRBV11-3
size: once
CDR3: CASSPSRSPYEQYF
DNA: TGTGCCAGCAGCCCGTCCCGGAGCCCCTACGAGCAGTACTTC

D: -
J: TRBJ1-5
V: TRBV15
size: -
CDR3: CATSRDGRVNQPQHF
DNA: TGTGCCACCAGCAGAGATGGGCGTGTCAATCAGCCCCAGCATTTT

D: TRBD1
J: TRBJ1-2
V: TRBV6-1
size: -
CDR3: CASISRGLNYGYTF
DNA: TGTGCCAGCATTTCCAGGGGGCTTAACTATGGCTACACCTTC

D: -
J: TRBJ1-2
V: TRBV6-1
size: -
CDR3: CASSEEGTYGYTF
DNA: TGTGCCAGCAGTGAAGAAGGCACCTATGGCTACACCTTC

D: -
J: TRBJ1-1
V: TRBV30
size: -
CDR3: CAWSVHQGKGPKAEAFF
DNA: TGTGCCTGGAGTGTACACCAGGGGAAAGGACCTAAGGCTGAAGCTTTCTTT

D: -
J: TRBJ1-4
V: TRBV5-5
size: few
CDR3: CASSSQPTNEKLFF
DNA: TGTGCCAGCAGCTCACAGCCGACTAATGAAAAACTGTTTTTT

D: -
J: TRBJ1-1
V: TRBV29-1
size: -
CDR3: CSVSGQSTEAFF
DNA: TGCAGCGTTAGTGGGCAGTCCACTGAAGCTTTCTTT

D: TRBD1
J: TRBJ2-4
V: TRBV6-1
size: -
CDR3: CASSVGDRRFVAKNIQYF
DNA: TGTGCCAGCAGTGTGGGGGACAGGCGTTTCGTAGCCAAAAACATTCAGTACTTC

D: -
J: TRBJ2-7
V: TRBV30
size: -
CDR3: CAWSPGLDYEQYF
DNA: TGTGCCTGGAGTCCTGGACTTGACTACGAGCAGTACTTC

D: TRBD1
J: TRBJ1-2
V: TRBV10-3
size: -
CDR3: CAISRGSGGYTF
DNA: TGTGCCATCAGCAGGGGGTCTGGGGGCTACACCTTC

D: TRBD2
J: TRBJ2-5
V: TRBV2
size: -
CDR3: CASRGLAGSETQYF
DNA: TGTGCCAGCAGAGGACTAGCGGGAAGTGAGACCCAGTACTTC

D: -
J: TRBJ2-7
V: TRBV19
size: -
CDR3: CASSKNYEQYF
DNA: TGTGCCAGTAGTAAGAACTACGAGCAGTACTTC

D: TRBD1
J: TRBJ1-1
V: TRBV6-6
size: once
CDR3: CASSLQTGDTEAFF
DNA: TGTGCCAGCAGCCTCCAGACAGGGGATACTGAAGCTTTCTTT

D: TRBD2
J: TRBJ2-7
V: TRBV30
size: once
CDR3: CAWSAPLAGGYEQYF
DNA: TGTGCCTGGAGTGCCCCCCTAGCGGGAGGGTACGAGCAGTACTTC

D: -
J: TRBJ1-1
V: TRBV6-6
size: -
CDR3: CASTLDRRLVNTEAFF
DNA: TGTGCCAGCACCCTAGACAGACGATTGGTGAACACTGAAGCTTTCTTT